This TCR beta chain originates from a study of early T cells in non-severe SARS-CoV-2 infection. Study details: Sequencing of bulk RNA from unsorted whole blood was done, without chain pairing. Study-wide results and caveats: Reliance on VDJdb matching favored anti-spike CD8 responses; private and CD4 specificities were missed.

Separate cDNA molecules each had unique molecular identifiers attached to them. TCRdb re-analysed the 5' RACE reads in MiXCR, keeping a single row per CDR3 protein. The sample consists of some 30,000 distinct CDR3 sequences, 3% to 4% of them appearing once. In this sample, this clonotype turned up many times. Its target is unknown. The TCR originated in an adult who was a healthcare worker with PCR-confirmed SARS-CoV-2 infection or an uninfected control (not recorded which). Input material: whole blood.

CDR3: CASGDGYTEAFF. The DNA for the CDR3 is TGTGCCAGTGGTGACGGATACACTGAAGCTTTCTTT. This chain joins TRBV19 and TRBJ1-1; D is ambiguous. This CDR3 spans 12 amino acids. Per germline, CDR1 LNHDA and CDR2 SQIVND (reference sequence). Trimming shortened V by 8 bases and J by 3 bases, and 10 bases separated the two germline ends.